What follows describes a single T cell receptor beta chain. Its antigen is still unknown. This sample was included in a study of cytomegalovirus exposure and HLA in healthy donors. PCR primers comprised 60 Vbeta and 13 Jbeta primers. The method was immunoSEQ multiplex PCR; TCRdb's version includes in-frame clones alone and lacks a portion of them. This table has under 100,000 clones, around 80% appearing once. Study conclusions and caveats: Highly shared sequence variants in one cluster were likely a sequencing artifact. Later analysis demonstrated an association between a missense DCLRE1C variant and TCR beta V- and J-gene trimming.

The CDR3 totals 16 residues. V gave up 1 base and J gave up 6 bases; unmatched junction bases: 6. Germline V gives CDR1 SGHRS, CDR2 YFSETQ. Sequencing input: PBMCs. The chain has TRBV5-1 and TRBJ2-2; 10 bases are a match to TRBD2. The receptor comes from a man aged 30-40 years in good health and CMV-seronegative. DNA of the CDR3: TGCGCCAGCAGCTTGAGCGGGGGGGCCAACGCCGGGGAGCTGTTTTTT. Protein sequence: CASSLSGGANAGELFF.